These T cell receptor beta chains were read from a single sample in a study of regulatory T cells in long-lasting Graves disease. TCRdb recomputed calls from the multiplex PCR reads with MiXCR, one row per CDR3 protein. The sample comprises 700,000 or so distinct CDR3 sequences, 25% to 30% of which are singletons, and under 55% rests with the top ten. Specimen: peripheral blood mononuclear cells (PBMCs), collected when the disease was refractory, from a patient treated with antithyroid drugs. All receptors come from a female donor with Graves disease. CDR3s include the opening cysteine and the closing phenylalanine or tryptophan. A D gene is named only where the DNA matches it firmly. Only part of the rows carry a size: once, few, many, or a class if the clone is expanded.

clone_size	v_call	j_call	d_call	cdr3_nt	cdr3_aa
few	TRBV14	TRBJ1-1	NA	TGTGCCAGCAGCCTCACCAGCGCTTGGGAACACACTGAAGCTTTCTTT	CASSLTSAWEHTEAFF
NA	TRBV24-1	TRBJ2-5	NA	TGTGCCACAGGCGGAACAGGGTTTTGGACCCAGTACTTC	CATGGTGFWTQYF
NA	TRBV20-1	TRBJ1-5	NA	TGCAGTGCTAGAGTGGGGGCTACCAATCAGCCCCAGCATTTT	CSARVGATNQPQHF
NA	TRBV7-6	TRBJ1-1	NA	TGTGCCAGCAGCAGAGTCGGACAGTTCATGAACACTGAAGCTTTCTTT	CASSRVGQFMNTEAFF
few	TRBV6-1	TRBJ2-4	TRBD2	TGTGCCAGCAGTGAGGGACTAGCCTTAGCCAAAAACATTCAGTACTTC	CASSEGLALAKNIQYF
many	TRBV12-3/TRBV12-4	TRBJ1-4	NA	TGTGCCAGCAGTTTACCAGGGGCGAGGAAAAAACTGTTTTTT	CASSLPGARKKLFF
NA	TRBV5-1	TRBJ1-1	TRBD1	TGCGCCAGCATCCCCGGACCCGGGACAGGTTTGAGCACTGAAGCTTTCTTT	CASIPGPGTGLSTEAFF
few	TRBV7-9	TRBJ2-2	NA	TGTGCCAGCAGCTTCTCTAGGAACACCGGGGAGCTGTTTTTT	CASSFSRNTGELFF
few	TRBV12-3/TRBV12-4	TRBJ1-4	TRBD1	TGTGCCAGCAGTCCCGGGACAGGGTGGGATGAAAAACTGTTTTTT	CASSPGTGWDEKLFF
NA	TRBV28	TRBJ1-1	TRBD1	TGTGCCAGCAGTCCCCAGGACAGGGAGAACACTGAAGCTTTCTTT	CASSPQDRENTEAFF
many	TRBV13	TRBJ2-5	TRBD1	TGTGCCAGCAGCTTAGGCCGGGACAGGGGCGAGACCCAGTACTTC	CASSLGRDRGETQYF
few	TRBV15	TRBJ1-2	TRBD1	TGTGCCACCAGCAGAAAGACAGGGACGGTATCCTATGGCTACACCTTC	CATSRKTGTVSYGYTF
NA	TRBV19	TRBJ2-5	NA	TGTGCCAGTAGTATAGGGACAGACCAAGAGACCCAGTACTTC	CASSIGTDQETQYF
few	TRBV6-9	TRBJ1-1	NA	TGTGCCAGCAGTTATTACGGCGATCCAACTGAAGCTTTCTTT	CASSYYGDPTEAFF
NA	TRBV30	TRBJ1-1	TRBD1	TGTGCCTGGAGTAGGGGGCTTGAAGCTTTCTTT	CAWSRGLEAFF
NA	TRBV5-4	TRBJ1-2	NA	TGTGCCAGCAGCCCCGGGGGGGTCAATAACTATGGCTACACCTTC	CASSPGGVNNYGYTF
NA	TRBV20-1	TRBJ2-2	NA	TGCAGTGCTAGAGACTGGGACTTCGGGGAGCTGTTTTTT	CSARDWDFGELFF
few	TRBV20-1	TRBJ2-7	TRBD1	TGCAGTGCTACTGAGGGGACAGACAACTCCTACGAGCAGTACTTC	CSATEGTDNSYEQYF
NA	TRBV7-3	TRBJ2-5	TRBD1	TGTGCCAGCAGCCCAGGACAGGGGGCGGGAGAGACCCAGTACTTC	CASSPGQGAGETQYF
few	TRBV2	TRBJ2-5	NA	TGTGCCAGCAGTGGGGACTACCAAGAGACCCAGTACTTC	CASSGDYQETQYF
once	TRBV19	TRBJ1-5	TRBD1	TGTGCCAGTAGTATACGACAGGGGGTTGGGCAGCCCCAGCATTTT	CASSIRQGVGQPQHF
few	TRBV18	TRBJ2-5	TRBD2	TGTGCCAGCTCACCACGCGTAGCCTTGACTAGCGGGAGCCAAGAGACCCAGTACTTC	CASSPRVALTSGSQETQYF
NA	TRBV5-1	TRBJ1-5	NA	TGCGCCAGCAGGCGGACAGTGAATAGCAATCAGCCCCAGCATTTT	CASRRTVNSNQPQHF
NA	TRBV5-1	TRBJ2-7	TRBD2	TGCGCCAGCAGCTTGTCGTCTAGCGGGGACTCATACGAGCAGTACTTC	CASSLSSSGDSYEQYF
NA	TRBV11-2	TRBJ1-4	TRBD1	TGTGCCAGCAGCTTTGGGGGACAGGGTAACCTGTTTTTT	CASSFGGQGNLFF
few	TRBV27	TRBJ1-2	NA	TGTGCCAGCAGGGGGGGGGCGGACTATGGCTACACCTTC	CASRGGADYGYTF
NA	TRBV6-1	TRBJ1-5	NA	TGTGCCTCCCCCCGGGGAGGTCAGCCCCAGCATTTT	CASPRGGQPQHF